Shown below are 22 T cell receptor beta chains from a single sample sequenced in a study of cytomegalovirus exposure and HLA in healthy donors. PCR used 60 Vbeta primers and 13 Jbeta primers. The assay was immunoSEQ multiplex PCR, and TCRdb's table has in-frame clones only and misses some. Across 70,000 to 75,000 clones, the top ten clones capture under 4% of the sample. Sequenced input: PBMCs. These receptors came from a female donor in good health and CMV-seropositive.

V is TRBV29-1 and J is TRBJ1-1; 10 nucleotides align to TRBD1. The junction had 1 base not matched to a gene; V was cut back by 5 bases and J by 4 bases. The CDR3 has 12 residues. Germline-derived CDR1 and CDR2 are SQVTM and ANQGSEA. The CDR3 spells CSVRDRGTEAFF. The CDR3 DNA sequence: TGCAGCGTTAGGGACAGGGGCACTGAAGCTTTCTTT.

The rearrangement joins TRBV15 to TRBJ2-7; 12 nucleotides match TRBD2. This CDR3 contains 16 residues. The junction had 10 bases not matched to a gene; V was cut back by 1 base and J by 9 bases. The V gene's germline CDR1 is LNHNV and CDR2 YYDKDF (reference sequence). CDR3: CATSRGVGGLAGTQYF. The CDR3 DNA is TGTGCCACCAGCAGAGGAGTGGGGGGACTAGCGGGTACGCAGTACTTC.

The V gene is TRBV18, the J gene TRBJ2-5, with D perhaps matching TRBD2 (6 bases). The DNA end lines up better with TRBJ2-7; the J call may be wrong. The CDR3 has 13 amino acids. CDR1 and CDR2 (germline): KGHSH, LQKENI. Written as DNA, the CDR3 is TGTGCCAGCTCGCGGGGCCCCTTCTACGAGCAGTACTTC. This codes for CASSRGPFYEQYF.

The V gene is TRBV18, the J gene TRBJ2-7; 7 bases align to TRBD2. The CDR3 spans 14 residues. The V segment lost 6 bases and the J segment 1 base; nucleotides outside the gene matches: 6. Germline-derived CDR1 and CDR2 are KGHSH and LQKENI. The CDR3, as DNA: TGTGCCAGCTCGAATAGCGGGCGTTCCTACGAGCAGTACTTC. Translating gives CASSNSGRSYEQYF.

This chain connects TRBV28 to TRBJ2-4; 9 nucleotides agree with TRBD1. Per the germline V gene, CDR1 is MDHEN and CDR2 is SYDVKM. V shed 0 bases, J shed 3 bases, and the junction held 3 bases outside the gene matches. The CDR3 is 16 residues long. CDR3 nucleotide sequence: TGTGCCAGCAGTTTATGGGGACAGGGAGGCAAAAACATTCAGTACTTC. Amino acid sequence: CASSLWGQGGKNIQYF. Together with reference TRBV28 and TRBJ2-4, the CDR3 gives the full variable domain: DVKVTQSSRYLVKRTGEKVFLECVQDMDHENMFWYRQDPGLGLRLIYFSYDVKMKEKGDIPEGYSVSREKKERFSLILESASTNQTSMYLCASSLWGQGGKNIQYFGAGTRLSVL.

A remark on this clone: The junction and the germline gene differ at one end; a read error may be behind it. This chain links TRBV13 with TRBJ2-7; D unresolved. CDR1 and CDR2 from the germline V gene are PRHDT and FYEKMQ (reference sequence). CDR3 length: 11 residues. In DNA, the CDR3 is TGTGCCAGAAGCTTAGGCAGCGAGCAGTACTTC. This translates into CARSLGSEQYF.

The CDR3 reads CASSQVDTGYGDTQYF. CDR3 in DNA: TGTGCCAGCAGCCAAGTGGACACCGGATATGGAGATACGCAGTATTTT. The J gene is TRBJ2-3, the V gene TRBV4-2; TRBD1 is a possible D gene (5 bases). This CDR3 has 16 residues. CDR1 is LGHNA, CDR2 YNFKEQ, per germline. Trimming took 1 base from V and 5 from J, leaving 16 bases between them.

The rearrangement uses TRBV5-1 and TRBJ2-5; no definite D call. The CDR3 loop spans 15 amino acids. Trimming shortened V by 4 bases and J by 1 base, and 14 bases separated the two germline ends. The germline V gene has CDR1 SGHRS and CDR2 YFSETQ. CDR3 nucleotide sequence: TGCGCCAGCAGCAGTACTCCGACAACCCAAGAGACCCAGTACTTC. It encodes CASSSTPTTQETQYF.

V gene TRBV4-1 combines with J gene TRBJ2-3, with a tentative D call TRBD2 (6 bases). In germline, CDR1 is MGHRA, CDR2 YSYEKL. V was trimmed by 1 base and J by 1 base, leaving 9 bases between them. This CDR3 is 15 amino acids long. DNA of the CDR3: TGCGCCAGCAGCCAAGTGGGACTTCGCACAGATACGCAGTATTTT. Translated, it gives CASSQVGLRTDTQYF.

The chain uses TRBV4-1 and TRBJ2-5, with TRBD2 as a possible D gene (5 bases). The CDR3 loop spans 13 amino acids. V lost 3 bases and J 5 bases, leaving 10 bases between the germline ends. Germline CDR1 reads MGHRA; CDR2 reads YSYEKL. The DNA of the CDR3 is TGCGCCAGCAGCCAGTGGAGAGGGGAGACCCAGTACTTC. This sequence encodes CASSQWRGETQYF.

The chain employs TRBV7-2 and TRBJ2-7; 7 nucleotides agree with TRBD1. The CDR3 sequence is 14 residues long. Unmatched junction bases numbered 9, after V lost 5 bases and J lost 5 bases. Germline CDR1 reads SGHTA; CDR2 reads FQGNSA. DNA of the CDR3: TGTGCCAGCAGCCCAGGGACAGTATCCCACGAGCAGTACTTC. It translates to CASSPGTVSHEQYF.

The chain is built from TRBV5-5 and TRBJ2-7; 10 bases are a match to TRBD1. The CDR3 is 16 residues long. CDR1 is SGHKS and CDR2 is YYEKEE in the germline V gene (reference sequence). Unmatched junction bases numbered 5, after V lost 0 bases and J lost 2 bases. The CDR3 loop reads CASSLGPGQGTYEQYF. CDR3 DNA: TGTGCCAGCAGCTTGGGGCCGGGACAGGGGACCTACGAGCAGTACTTC.

The genes are TRBV6-1 and TRBJ2-5; tentatively, D is TRBD1 (6 bases). The CDR3 consists of 13 residues. Germline V CDR1 and CDR2: MNHNS, SASEGT. The V end was cut by 7 bases, the J end by 3 bases, with 12 bases between. Written as DNA, the CDR3 is TGTGCCAGCACCGAGCCAGGGGAAGAGACCCAGTACTTC. Translation gives CASTEPGEETQYF.

V is TRBV4-2 and J is TRBJ2-3; the D gene is possibly TRBD2 (5 bases). This CDR3 contains 15 residues. Trimming left V 0 bases short and J 6 bases short, with 13 bases between. Germline lookup yields CDR1 LGHNA and CDR2 YNFKEQ. CDR3 bases: TGTGCCAGCAGCCAAGAGGGAGAACCGAGGGATACGCAGTATTTT. This gives the protein CASSQEGEPRDTQYF.

The gene calls are TRBV27 and TRBJ2-7; 7 nucleotides match TRBD1. CDR1 is MNHEY and CDR2 is SMNVEV in the germline V gene (reference sequence). V was pared by 4 bases and J by 2 bases, with 8 bases of the junction left unmatched. The CDR3 is 15 amino acids. The CDR3 coding sequence is TGTGCCAGCAGTTCCCGACAGGGTAGGGCCTACGAGCAGTACTTC. This translates into CASSSRQGRAYEQYF.

The rearrangement uses TRBV5-1 and TRBJ2-3, with D perhaps TRBD2 (7 bases). V was shortened by 6 bases and J by 6 bases, with 14 bases between the two germline ends. The CDR3 is 13 residues long. CDR1 SGHRS and CDR2 YFSETQ come from the germline V gene. The CDR3 coding sequence is TGCGCCAGCAAGGCGGGGGCGGGGGATACGCAGTATTTT. Protein product: CASKAGAGDTQYF.

Of note for this clone: This specimen includes other DNA sequences encoding the same CDR3. The genes are TRBV18 and TRBJ2-1, with 11 bases matching TRBD2. The CDR3 extends over 15 amino acids. With 6 bases clipped from V and 3 bases from J, the junction kept 4 bases outside the gene matches. The germline CDR1 and CDR2 sequences are KGHSH and LQKENI. DNA for the CDR3: TGTGCCAGCTCGCCTAGCGGGGGGCACTACAATGAGCAGTTCTTC. Translating it yields CASSPSGGHYNEQFF.

J is TRBJ2-1 and V is TRBV4-1; 11 bases fit TRBD2. The CDR3 runs 15 residues. CDR1 is MGHRA, CDR2 YSYEKL, per germline. V gave up 2 bases and J gave up 4 bases; unmatched junction bases: 1. DNA of the CDR3: TGCGCCAGCAGCCAACTAGCGGGAGGTTACAATGAGCAGTTCTTC. This translates into CASSQLAGGYNEQFF.

V usage is TRBV11-2 and J usage is TRBJ2-5, with D unclear. Looked up from germline, CDR1 is SGHAT and CDR2 is FQNNGV. Trimming cost V 1 base and J 5 bases, with 5 bases left between them. The CDR3 consists of 12 residues. CDR3 sequence reads: CASSLVGETQYF. The CDR3 DNA follows: TGTGCCAGCAGCTTAGTGGGCGAGACCCAGTACTTC.

The chain joins TRBV6-5 to TRBJ1-1, with 9 bases matching TRBD1. The V and J ends lost 6 bases and 9 bases, in that order; junction bases with no gene match: 14. CDR3 length equals 15 residues. The germline V gene has CDR1 MNHEY and CDR2 SVGAGI. The CDR3 nucleotides are TGTGCCAGCAGATTACAGGGGGCGCGTTCCCTGAAAGCTTTCTTT. This codes for CASRLQGARSLKAFF.

The J gene is TRBJ1-2, the V gene TRBV5-3; 7 nucleotides align to TRBD1. TRBV5-3 is known as an ORF, though its function is uncertain. V trimming: 3 bases; J trimming: 5 bases; junction bases outside the gene matches: 7. The CDR3 totals 14 residues. CDR3 protein: CARSSGTEDYGYTF. CDR3 coding DNA: TGTGCCAGAAGCTCCGGGACAGAAGATTATGGCTACACCTTC.

The chain recombines TRBV28 with TRBJ1-4; 9 bases are a match to TRBD1. Germline V gene sequence: CDR1 MDHEN, CDR2 SYDVKM. Trimming at V came to 6 bases and at J to 8 bases, leaving 7 bases not matched to a gene. The CDR3 is made up of 14 amino acids. The DNA for the CDR3 is TGTGCCAGCAGCCGGACAGGGGAGAGGGAAAAACTGTTTTTT. It specifies CASSRTGEREKLFF. The entire variable domain, with the rest obtained from reference TRBV28 and TRBJ1-4, is as follows: DVKVTQSSRYLVKRTGEKVFLECVQDMDHENMFWYRQDPGLGLRLIYFSYDVKMKEKGDIPEGYSVSREKKERFSLILESASTNQTSMYLCASSRTGEREKLFFGSGTQLSVL.